Following are 21 T cell receptor beta chains from one sample sequenced in a study of cytomegalovirus exposure and HLA in healthy donors. Primers for the PCR totalled 60 Vbeta and 13 Jbeta. Sequencing used immunoSEQ multiplex PCR; TCRdb keeps in-frame clones, though not all of them. Among 210,000 or so clones listed, approximately 90% were seen once. The sequencing sample was made of PBMCs. These receptors came from a woman in her late teens or twenties in good health and CMV-seronegative.

This clone was seen only once. The chain couples TRBV18 to TRBJ1-2; D is perhaps TRBD1 (5 bases). This CDR3 comprises 15 residues. Germline assignment: CDR1 KGHSH and CDR2 LQKENI. With 2 bases removed from V and 4 bases from J, the gap between germline ends came to 14 bases. The CDR3 reads CASSPSGGSVYGYTF. The CDR3 DNA reads as TGTGCCAGCTCACCATCGGGGGGTTCGGTCTATGGCTACACCTTC.

The CDR3 DNA follows: TGCGCCAGCAGCCAAGTTAGGGGTGATACGCAGTATTTT. This codes for CASSQVRGDTQYF. The rearrangement uses TRBV4-3 and TRBJ2-3, with a possible D match to TRBD1 (5 bases). Germline CDR1 LGHNA, CDR2 YSLEER. CDR3 size: 13 residues. V shed 1 base and J shed 6 bases, with 8 bases lying between them.

The V gene is TRBV6-6, the J gene TRBJ1-1; perhaps TRBD1 as D (6 bases). The germline V and J ends were trimmed by 11 bases and 1 base, with 14 bases remaining between them. The germline V gene has CDR1 MNHNY and CDR2 SVGAGI (reference sequence). The CDR3 has 13 residues. CDR3 protein: CAGQSQGNTEAFF. The CDR3, as DNA: TGTGCCGGCCAATCACAGGGGAACACTGAAGCTTTCTTT.

This rearrangement joins TRBV7-2 to TRBJ2-3; TRBD2 might be the D (5 bases). The germline V gene encodes CDR1 SGHTA and CDR2 FQGNSA. Trimming shortened V by 1 base and J by 2 bases, and 10 bases separated the two germline ends. This CDR3 comprises 15 residues. The CDR3 coding sequence is TGTGCCAGCAGCTTAGTGACTATCCCCACAGATACGCAGTATTTT. Translating gives CASSLVTIPTDTQYF.

The chain recombines TRBV5-6 with TRBJ1-2, with 10 bases identical to TRBD1. Germline-derived CDR1 and CDR2 are SGHDT and YYEEEE. The J segment lost 5 bases and the V segment lost 3 bases, leaving 7 bases of the junction unmatched. The CDR3 contains 15 residues. CDR3 sequence reads: CASSSGQGERYGYTF. The CDR3 DNA follows: TGTGCCAGCAGCTCCGGACAGGGGGAAAGGTATGGCTACACCTTC.

The V and J genes are TRBV6-6 and TRBJ2-7, with 8 bases matching TRBD2. In germline, CDR1 is MNHNY, CDR2 SVGAGI (reference sequence). Unmatched junction bases numbered 5, after V lost 5 bases and J lost 2 bases. The CDR3 runs to 14 residues. In nucleotides, the CDR3 is TGTGCCAGCAGTCGGGGACTAGTCCCCTACGAGCAGTACTTC. Its translation: CASSRGLVPYEQYF.

This sequence joins TRBV5-1 and TRBJ1-1; D is ambiguous. The germline V and J ends were trimmed by 5 bases and 8 bases, with 19 bases remaining between them. Germline-derived CDR1 and CDR2 are SGHRS and YFSETQ. The CDR3 contains 14 residues. CDR3 sequence reads: CASSTDGGLIEAFF. In nucleotides, the CDR3 is TGCGCCAGCAGTACGGACGGCGGGCTAATCGAAGCTTTCTTT.

This chain joins TRBV5-1 and TRBJ2-7; D is uncertain. The germline V gene has CDR1 SGHRS and CDR2 YFSETQ. The CDR3 loop spans 13 amino acids. The V end was cut by 1 base, the J end by 3 bases, with 8 bases between. Here the CDR3 reads CASSLRDLYEQYF. The DNA of the CDR3 is TGCGCCAGCAGCTTGAGAGATCTCTACGAGCAGTACTTC.

The chain couples TRBV5-1 to TRBJ2-7; 7 positions match TRBD2. Germline loops: CDR1 SGHRS, CDR2 YFSETQ. The CDR3 extends over 15 amino acids. J was trimmed by 4 bases and V by 4 bases; bases with no gene match: 11. DNA for the CDR3: TGCGCCAGCAGCCCCGCTAGCGGTACGACGTACGAGCAGTACTTC. Residues: CASSPASGTTYEQYF.

The chain couples TRBV27 to TRBJ2-5; D is unresolved. With the DNA end fitting TRBJ2-7 better, the J assignment may be wrong. Germline V gene data show CDR1 as MNHEY and CDR2 as SMNVEV (reference sequence). This CDR3 has 17 residues. CDR3 bases: TGTGCCAGCAGTTTCGCCCCTCCCGGGTCTAGCTCCTACGAGCAGTACTTC. This gives the protein CASSFAPPGSSSYEQYF.

The chain carries TRBV4-1 and TRBJ2-4; D is undetermined. From germline, CDR1 is MGHRA and CDR2 YSYEKL. V lost 5 bases to trimming and J lost 0 bases, with 17 bases between them. The CDR3 is made up of 17 amino acids. The CDR3 DNA reads TGCGCCAGCAGCTGGTTAGCAACCGCCTTAGCCAAAAACATTCAGTACTTC. This gives the protein CASSWLATALAKNIQYF.

V is TRBV7-9 and J is TRBJ1-2, with unresolved D. The V and J ends lost 1 base and 7 bases respectively, with 4 bases between them. Germline lookup yields CDR1 SEHNR and CDR2 FQNEAQ (reference sequence). The CDR3 length is 11 residues. CDR3 nucleotide sequence: TGTGCCAGCAGCTTAGTACTTGGCTACACCTTC. Protein product: CASSLVLGYTF.

Turning to this clone: This is likely a read error, given that the CDR3 carries no conserved phenylalanine or tryptophan at its end. The DNA is omitted, as the CDR3 cannot be located on it reliably, and the CDR3 follows TCRdb's listing. This chain connects TRBV3-2 to TRBJ2-6; TRBD1 is taken as the D call from the table, unchecked against the DNA. TRBV3-2 is designated a pseudogene. The CDR3 contains 8 residues when both ends are counted. This CDR3 is CASSQDIQ.

This chain connects TRBV5-1 to TRBJ1-2; 9 bases are shared with TRBD1. The CDR3 contains 16 residues. The germline CDR1 and CDR2 sequences are SGHRS and YFSETQ. Trimming cost V 0 bases and J 0 bases; bases outside gene matches: 3. The CDR3 DNA reads as TGCGCCAGCAGCTTGGGACGACAGGGGGCTAACTATGGCTACACCTTC. The encoded protein is CASSLGRQGANYGYTF.

The chain uses TRBV11-2 and TRBJ2-5; D possibly corresponds to TRBD1 (5 bases). The last part of the DNA fits TRBJ2-7 better; the J call may be wrong. Germline V gene data show CDR1 as SGHAT and CDR2 as FQNNGV. The CDR3 is 14 residues long. The chain's CDR3 is CASSPDNFSYEQYF. The CDR3 nucleotides read TGTGCCAGCAGTCCGGACAACTTCTCCTACGAGCAGTACTTC.

On this clone: The same CDR3 arises from other DNA sequences in this sample as well. The chain links TRBV6-5 to TRBJ2-3; 10 nucleotides align to TRBD2. Trimming cost V 3 bases and J 4 bases; bases outside gene matches: 7. This CDR3 has 16 residues. Germline loops: CDR1 MNHEY, CDR2 SVGAGI. The CDR3 loop is CASSYSSGGASDTQYF. CDR3 bases: TGTGCCAGCAGTTATAGCAGCGGGGGGGCATCAGATACGCAGTATTTT.

CDR3 in amino acids: CASSDLGQGDTGELFF. DNA for the CDR3: TGTGCCAGCAGTGATCTCGGGCAGGGGGACACCGGGGAGCTGTTTTTT. The genes are TRBV25-1 and TRBJ2-2, with 7 bases aligning to TRBD1. Trimming cost V 3 bases and J 3 bases; bases outside gene matches: 7. The CDR3 runs 16 residues. The germline V gene has CDR1 MGHDK and CDR2 SYGVNS.

This chain joins TRBV11-2 and TRBJ2-3; 7 positions agree with TRBD2. Germline assignment: CDR1 SGHAT and CDR2 FQNNGV. With V trimmed by 6 bases and J by 0 bases, 9 bases remained unmatched. CDR3 size: 16 residues. CDR3 in amino acids: CASRGTTSYSTDTQYF. The CDR3 coding sequence is TGTGCCAGCAGGGGTACGACTAGCTACAGCACAGATACGCAGTATTTT. Full variable domain (missing parts from reference TRBV11-2 and TRBJ2-3): EAGVAQSPRYKIIEKRQSVAFWCNPISGHATLYWYQQILGQGPKLLIQFQNNGVVDDSQLPKDRFSAERLKGVDSTLKIQPAKLEDSAVYLCASRGTTSYSTDTQYFGPGTRLTVL.

The rearrangement links TRBV6-5 to TRBJ1-1; 7 nucleotides match TRBD1. Germline V gene lookup returns CDR1 MNHEY and CDR2 SVGAGI. The CDR3 contains 15 residues. V trimming: 4 bases; J trimming: 10 bases; junction bases outside the gene matches: 15. CDR3 nucleotides: TGTGCCAGCAGTTCACTCCGTCAACAGGGGATAAGAGCTTTCTTT. This gives the protein CASSSLRQQGIRAFF.

The chain is built from TRBV5-1 and TRBJ2-1; 12 positions match TRBD2. The V gene end was trimmed by 9 bases and the J gene end by 7 bases; junction bases not matched to a gene: 11. In germline, CDR1 is SGHRS, CDR2 YFSETQ. This CDR3 comprises 15 residues. CDR3 loop: CATSTSGSLWNEQFF. The CDR3 coding sequence is TGCGCCACCTCGACTAGCGGGAGCTTGTGGAATGAGCAGTTCTTC.

The V gene is TRBV7-2, the J gene TRBJ2-1, with TRBD2 matching 14 bases. The V gene end was trimmed by 5 bases and the J gene end by 6 bases; junction bases not matched to a gene: 3. CDR3 size: 15 residues. Germline-derived CDR1 and CDR2 are SGHTA and FQGNSA. This chain's CDR3 is CASSAGTSGGNEQFF. The DNA for the CDR3 is TGTGCCAGCAGCGCCGGGACTAGCGGGGGCAATGAGCAGTTCTTC. Variable domain in full (rest from reference TRBV7-2 and TRBJ2-1): GAGVSQSPSNKVTEKGKDVELRCDPISGHTALYWYRQSLGQGLEFLIYFQGNSAPDKSGLPSDRFSAERTGGSVSTLTIQRTQQEDSAVYLCASSAGTSGGNEQFFGPGTRLTVL.